Described below is a single T cell receptor (beta chain) sequence and its context. Per the authors' pipeline: Amplified reference gene primers provided the basis for estimating nucleated cell counts. Repertoires were generated with immunoSEQ multiplex PCR, while TCRdb's copy carries only in-frame clones and drops some. V and J calls and clone size are as listed in that table; D and trimming were resolved from the DNA. The sample holds 90,000 to 120,000 clones, about nine tenths seen once. The data belong to a study of blood T cell repertoires in COVID-19. Study as a whole: COVID-19 samples collected from the United States, Italy and Spain covered acute and convalescent phases.

Germline V gene sequence: CDR1 MGHRA, CDR2 YSYEKL. CDR3 length: 12 residues. Trimming took off 9 bases at V and 1 base at J, with 9 bases between the two ends. Sample: peripheral blood. This receptor was identified in a human donor in a cohort sampled during active COVID-19. The chain has TRBV4-1 and TRBJ2-5; D is perhaps TRBD2 (6 bases). Here the CDR3 reads CASRGAQETQYF. The CDR3, as DNA: TGCGCCAGTCGCGGGGCCCAAGAGACCCAGTACTTC.